This T cell receptor beta chain was identified in a study of CD8 T cells in ankylosing spondylitis. With respect to this clonotype: Antigen specificity is unknown.

Libraries for TCR beta were made by quantitative 5'-RACE with molecular barcodes. Via MiXCR, TCRdb re-called the 5' RACE reads, giving one row per CDR3 protein. The sample consists of hundreds of thousands of distinct CDR3 sequences, approximately 12% of them appearing once. Germline CDR1 reads LGHDT; CDR2 reads YNNKEL (reference sequence). V lost 4 bases and J 2 bases, leaving 14 bases between the germline ends. This CDR3 has 15 residues. Study observations and caveats: Reportedly, disease-linked clones are significantly enriched in ankylosing spondylitis patients' matched synovial fluid. Seven to nine highly homologous variants formed a TCR beta motif that appeared characteristic of ankylosing spondylitis blood. Disease-linked clones displayed a CD8+ phenotype and appeared relatively rarely in peripheral blood.

The clonotype was recovered from a male donor with ankylosing spondylitis. V is TRBV3-1 and J is TRBJ1-2, with no clear D. Sequencing used blood, either unsorted or a sorted T cell fraction (not recorded which). The CDR3 bases are TGTGCCAGCAGCCGCTCCAACCCATACAACTATGGCTACACCTTC. This gives the protein CASSRSNPYNYGYTF.